The table lists the clone carrying this T cell receptor (beta chain) with a few counts. The antigen remains unidentified. PCR used 60 Vbeta primers and 13 Jbeta primers. Assay used: immunoSEQ multiplex PCR; TCRdb lists only in-frame clones, some missing. The sample comprises approximately 220,000 clones, almost 80% of which are singletons, and 1.5% to 2% rests with the top ten. The V and J ends lost 0 bases and 7 bases respectively, with 13 bases between them. Germline assignment: CDR1 GTSNPN and CDR2 SVGIG (reference sequence). The CDR3 consists of 14 residues. The data were obtained in a study of cytomegalovirus exposure and HLA in healthy donors. The overall study: Early released data had approximately 86 million unique TCRs, all coming from HLA-typed donors. The study's findings and limits: Previous analysis showed most TCR beta V segments were productive about 87% or about 30% of the time. Several of the most significant clusters were apparently associated with common viral pathogens in a later analysis. High sensitivity and specificity were reportedly achieved when the classifier diagnosed cytomegalovirus status.

The sequenced material came from PBMCs. The receptor's source is a male donor in good health and CMV-seronegative. V and J are TRBV30 and TRBJ1-5; D perhaps matches TRBD1 (5 bases). CDR3 sequence: CAWSVAGTGQPQHF. The CDR3 DNA reads TGTGCCTGGAGTGTAGCGGGGACCGGACAGCCCCAGCATTTT.